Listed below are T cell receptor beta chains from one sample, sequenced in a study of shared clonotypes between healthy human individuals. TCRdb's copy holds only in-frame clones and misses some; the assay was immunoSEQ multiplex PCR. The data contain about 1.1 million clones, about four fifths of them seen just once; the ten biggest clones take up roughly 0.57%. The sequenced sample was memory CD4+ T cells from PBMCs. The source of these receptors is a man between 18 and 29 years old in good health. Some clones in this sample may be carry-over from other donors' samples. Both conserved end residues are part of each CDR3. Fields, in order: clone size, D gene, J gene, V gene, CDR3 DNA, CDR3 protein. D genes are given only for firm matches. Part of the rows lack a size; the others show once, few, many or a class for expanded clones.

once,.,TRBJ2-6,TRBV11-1,TGTGCCAGCAGCCATTATCACCCATACTCTGGGGCCAACGTCCTGACTTTT,CASSHYHPYSGANVLTF
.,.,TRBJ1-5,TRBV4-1,TGCGCCAGCAGCCCTTTGATGCCCGGTCAGCCCCAGCATTTT,CASSPLMPGQPQHF
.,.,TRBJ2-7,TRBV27,TGTGCCAGCGGGGTGGGGAAAACCTACGAGCAGTACTTC,CASGVGKTYEQYF
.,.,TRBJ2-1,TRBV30,TGTGCCTGGCGCCCGCGTGACAATGAGCAGTTCTTC,CAWRPRDNEQFF
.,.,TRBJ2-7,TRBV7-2,TGTGCCAGCAGCTTACGCAGGGGTGGAGGCGAGCAGTACTTC,CASSLRRGGGEQYF
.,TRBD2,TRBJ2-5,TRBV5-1,TGCGCCAGCAGCCCAGCGGGAGGGATAAAAGAGACCCAGTACTTC,CASSPAGGIKETQYF
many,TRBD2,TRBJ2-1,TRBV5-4,TGTGCCAGCAGCTTGGTTAGCGGGGTAGGCAATGAGCAGTTCTTC,CASSLVSGVGNEQFF
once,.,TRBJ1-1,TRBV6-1,TGTGCCACCCTCCCGCCGGGGAGAACTGAAGCTTTCTTT,CATLPPGRTEAFF
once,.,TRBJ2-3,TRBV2,TGTGCCAGCAGTGAGGGCAGAAGCACAGATACGCAGTATTTT,CASSEGRSTDTQYF
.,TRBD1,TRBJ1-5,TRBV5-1,TGCGCCAGCAGCCTCGGGACAGAAAATCAGCCCCAGCATTTT,CASSLGTENQPQHF
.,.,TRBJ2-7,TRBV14,TGTGCCAGCAGCCTAATACAGGGAGAGCAGTACTTC,CASSLIQGEQYF
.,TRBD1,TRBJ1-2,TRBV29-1,TGCAGCGTTGGACAGGGGGCAGACTATGGCTACACCTTC,CSVGQGADYGYTF
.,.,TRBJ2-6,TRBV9,TGTGCCAGCAGCACCCCCCGGGGGGGGGCCAACGTCCTGACTTTC,CASSTPRGGANVLTF
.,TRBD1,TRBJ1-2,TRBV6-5,TGTGCCAGCAGACAGCAGGGGGCGCGAGGCTACACCTTC,CASRQQGARGYTF
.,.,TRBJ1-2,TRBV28,TGTGCCAGCATTAACTGGGGGGTGATTGGCTACACCTTC,CASINWGVIGYTF